The T cell receptor (beta chain) under discussion was sequenced for a study of cytomegalovirus exposure and HLA in healthy donors. Measured with immunoSEQ multiplex PCR; TCRdb has only the in-frame clones, and not every one. The sample consists of fewer than 200,000 clones, under 90% of them appearing once. A word on this clone: No antigen is known for it.

Study-level findings and limits: Using the classifier, cytomegalovirus status was reportedly diagnosed with high specificity and sensitivity. Listed as cytomegalovirus-associated were over 150 TCR beta chains. Most TCR sequences were rare, but some public TCRs occurred in many donors.

Donors came from a validation cohort of some 130 subjects, distinct from the first 666-subject cohort. Sequencing used PBMCs. The source is a man younger than 35 in good health and CMV-seropositive.

In DNA form, the CDR3 reads TGCGCCAGCAGCTTAGCCAGCGGGATAGAATATGAGCAGTTCTTC. Its translation is CASSLASGIEYEQFF. The rearrangement links TRBV5-1 to TRBJ2-1; 7 bases match TRBD2. Germline lookup yields CDR1 SGHRS and CDR2 YFSETQ. The CDR3 totals 15 residues. V shed 2 bases and J 8 bases; nucleotides not matched to a gene: 10.